Following are 7 T cell receptor beta chains from one sample sequenced in a study of CD8 T cells in ankylosing spondylitis. TCRdb re-called the 5' RACE reads through MiXCR, storing one row per CDR3 protein. This table holds 150,000 to 200,000 distinct CDR3 sequences, approximately 10% found once. The specimen sequenced was blood, either unsorted or a sorted T cell fraction (not recorded which). These receptors originate from a male donor with ankylosing spondylitis or in good health (not recorded which).

The CDR3 DNA reads TGTGCCAGCAGTTTTCGGGGGGGGAACACCGGGGAGCTGTTTTTT. Protein product: CASSFRGGNTGELFF. The J gene is TRBJ2-2, the V gene TRBV12-3 or TRBV12-4; 8 bases agree with TRBD2. The J segment lost 1 base and the V segment lost 3 bases, leaving 1 base of the junction unmatched. This CDR3 has 15 amino acids.

This clonotype has at least ten counts. The CDR3 DNA reads TGTGCCAGCAGGGAGCAAGAGACCCAGTACTTC. Residues: CASREQETQYF. This rearrangement joins TRBV6-5 to TRBJ2-5; D is ambiguous. V lost 6 bases and J 2 bases, leaving 4 bases between the germline ends. The length of the CDR3 is 11 residues. The germline gives CDR1 MNHEY, CDR2 SVGAGI.

The genes are TRBV12-3 or TRBV12-4 and TRBJ2-7; D perhaps matches TRBD2 (7 bases). The CDR3 totals 12 residues. Trimming stripped 4 bases from V and 12 bases from J, with 16 bases between. The CDR3 DNA reads TGTGCCAGCAGTTGGGGGGGGGGCAAGGCGTACTTC. Translation: CASSWGGGKAYF.

V is TRBV20-1 and J is TRBJ2-7, with D maybe TRBD1 (5 bases). Trimming removed 7 bases at V and 5 bases at J, with 9 bases between. This CDR3 is built from 10 residues. CDR1 is DFQATT, CDR2 SNEGSKA, per germline (reference sequence). The CDR3 nucleotides are TGCAGTGGGCAGGGAAACGAGCAGTACTTC. Amino acid sequence: CSGQGNEQYF.

The chain uses TRBV20-1 and TRBJ2-3, with 7 positions matching TRBD1. Germline CDR1 is DFQATT and CDR2 is SNEGSKA (reference sequence). After removal of 8 bases from V and 5 bases from J, the junction contained 22 bases not matched to a gene. The length of the CDR3 is 17 residues. In DNA form, the CDR3 reads TGCAGTCGAACAGGGGCGCTCCAACGAGACTACGAAGATACGCAGTATTTT. It specifies CSRTGALQRDYEDTQYF.

This clonotype appeared many times. This sequence joins TRBV20-1 and TRBJ1-2; 9 nucleotides line up with TRBD1. This CDR3 region has 15 residues. Germline loops: CDR1 DFQATT, CDR2 SNEGSKA (reference sequence). Losses at the gene ends were 2 bases for V and 1 base for J; bases not matched to a gene: 5. The CDR3 sequence: CSARPWTGDNYGYTF. The CDR3 region has the DNA TGCAGTGCTAGACCATGGACAGGGGATAACTATGGCTACACCTTC.

Only a few counts were recorded for this clonotype. The rearrangement joins TRBV7-8 to TRBJ2-5, with 9 positions matching TRBD1. V gave up 5 bases and J gave up 3 bases; unmatched junction bases: 7. Germline loops: CDR1 SGHVS, CDR2 FQNEAQ. The CDR3 loop spans 15 amino acids. The DNA of the CDR3 is TGTGCCAGCAGCGTGACCGGGACAGGGAAAGAGACCCAGTACTTC. Protein sequence: CASSVTGTGKETQYF.